Here is one TCR beta chain with its context. Its target is unknown. The CDR3 consists of 13 residues. Germline V gene sequence: CDR1 GTSNPN, CDR2 SVGIG (reference sequence). J gave up 1 base and V 6 bases, and 4 bases lay outside the gene matches. The data derive from a study of beta chain features in type 1 diabetes. In the study overall: All of the samples together had 107,917,701 sorted cells examined. Study findings and constraints: In all four CD4+ subsets, TCRB CDR3 length was significantly, moderately reduced in type 1 diabetes. Naive, central memory and Treg TCRB repertoires seemed to resemble each other more closely in patients than they did in healthy donors.

Investigators reverse transcribed all isolated RNA, so they sequenced expressed TCRB transcripts. Roughly 3.6 million reads on average were seen across naive, central memory and regulatory T cell samples. Clones were sequenced by immunoSEQ multiplex PCR, and TCRdb holds only the in-frame ones, with some missing. The table lists 640,000 or so clones, around 15% of them singletons, with less than 0.025% in the top ten. Via the markers CD45RO/CCR7/CD25/CD127/CD95/CD27, stem cell-like memory, regulatory, central memory and naive CD4+ cells were sorted. Sequenced input: naive CD4+ T cells from blood. The receptor was derived from a man between 18 and 35 years old with type 1 diabetes. V is TRBV30 and J is TRBJ2-5; TRBD1 agrees at 8 bases. The CDR3 is CACQTGVQETQYF. CDR3 nucleotide sequence: TGTGCCTGTCAGACAGGGGTCCAAGAGACCCAGTACTTC. The variable domain in full, with the rest retrieved from reference TRBV30 and TRBJ2-5, is SQTIHQWPATLVQPVGSPLSLECTVEGTSNPNLYWYRQAAGRGLQLLFYSVGIGQISSEVPQNLSASRPQDRQFILSSKKLLLSDSGFYLCACQTGVQETQYFGPGTRLLVL.